The 23 T cell receptor beta chains below were found in one sample sequenced in a study of spatial heterogeneity in lung cancer. Time point reported: blood at routine non-recurrence follow-up after resection. MiXCR, run by TCRdb on the 5' RACE reads, gives a single entry per CDR3 protein. Of 43,000 or so distinct CDR3 sequences listed, approximately 12% are singletons. The sequencing used PBMCs, collected at follow-up. The receptors were gathered from a male donor with early-stage non-small cell lung cancer.

This clonotype was counted many times. The chain couples TRBV6-4 to TRBJ2-1; a weak D match, TRBD2 (5 bases). The length of the CDR3 is 13 residues. Between the trimmed V and J ends, which lost 4 bases and 10 bases, there was a span of 14 bases. In germline, CDR1 is MRHNA, CDR2 SNTAGT. The CDR3 DNA sequence: TGTGCCAGCAGTGTGGAGGTCCGCGGGGAGCAGTTCTTC. Protein product: CASSVEVRGEQFF.

This clonotype was observed a handful of times. The gene calls are TRBV12-3 or TRBV12-4 and TRBJ2-3; 7 bases are a match to TRBD2. This CDR3 is 15 amino acids long. V lost 6 bases to trimming and J lost 2 bases; unmatched junction nucleotides: 8. CDR3 in DNA: TGTGCCAGCAGAAATGAGCGGGACTACACAGATACGCAGTATTTT. Its translation: CASRNERDYTDTQYF.

At least ten counts were recorded for this clonotype. The V and J genes are TRBV27 and TRBJ1-5, with D perhaps matching TRBD1 (5 bases). This CDR3 region has 14 residues. Germline CDR1 is MNHEY and CDR2 is SMNVEV (reference sequence). V lost 3 bases to trimming and J lost 7 bases, with 13 bases between them. The CDR3: CASSFRGAGQPQHF. The CDR3 DNA reads TGTGCCAGCAGTTTCAGAGGGGCAGGACAGCCCCAGCATTTT.

Regarding this clonotype: One base away lies a much larger clone, so this may be a sequencing read error. The V and J genes are TRBV7-9 and TRBJ1-2; tentative D call: TRBD1 (5 bases). This CDR3 region has 15 residues. Trimming removed 0 bases from V and 4 bases from J, with 12 bases in between. Germline CDR1 is SEHNR and CDR2 is FQNEAQ (reference sequence). CDR3 sequence (DNA): TGTGCCAGCAGCTTAGCGCCCCGGGACGGCTATGGCTACACCTTC. It translates to CASSLAPRDGYGYTF.

This clonotype has a handful of counts. The chain carries TRBV7-8 and TRBJ2-1; the D gene is possibly TRBD1 (6 bases). Germline V CDR1 and CDR2: SGHVS, FQNEAQ. The CDR3 covers 16 residues. Between the trimmed V and J ends, which lost 5 bases and 5 bases, there was a span of 19 bases. CDR3 region: CASSRLIGQSNNEQFF. The CDR3 DNA sequence: TGTGCCAGCAGCAGACTTATTGGACAGTCAAACAATGAGCAGTTCTTC. Supplemented by reference TRBV7-8 and TRBJ2-1, the full variable domain reads GAGVSQSPRYKVAKRGQDVALRCDPISGHVSLFWYQQALGQGPEFLTYFQNEAQLDKSGLPSDRFFAERPEGSVSTLKIQRTQQEDSAVYLCASSRLIGQSNNEQFFGPGTRLTVL.

This clonotype was seen only a few times. This sequence joins TRBV6-6 and TRBJ2-3; D is unresolved. The ends were cut back, 6 bases at V and 2 bases at J, with 3 bases in the middle. CDR1 MNHNY and CDR2 SVGAGI come from the germline V gene (reference sequence). This CDR3 contains 11 residues. In DNA, the CDR3 is TGTGCCAGCAGCGCCACAGATACGCAGTATTTT. Its protein product is CASSATDTQYF.

CDR3 region: CASSPQGGASNQPQHF. The CDR3 DNA is TGTGCCAGCAGCCCTCAGGGAGGGGCTAGCAATCAGCCCCAGCATTTT. The chain joins TRBV12-3 or TRBV12-4 to TRBJ1-5, with a tentative D call TRBD1 (5 bases). The CDR3 sequence is 16 residues long. The V gene lost 6 bases and the J gene lost 0 bases, with 15 bases spanning the gap.

This clonotype was seen repeatedly, ten times or more. The rearrangement uses TRBV10-2 and TRBJ2-7, with D perhaps TRBD1 or TRBD2 (5 bases each). The germline V gene has CDR1 WSHSY and CDR2 SAAADI. Trimming left V 0 bases short and J 0 bases short, with 9 bases between. The CDR3 extends over 15 amino acids. The chain's CDR3 is CASSESREISYEQYF. CDR3 coding DNA: TGCGCCAGCAGTGAGTCCAGGGAGATCTCCTACGAGCAGTACTTC.

The V call is TRBV2, the J call TRBJ2-7; 8 nucleotides match TRBD1. Germline V gene data show CDR1 as SNHLY and CDR2 as FYNNEI. Losses at the gene ends were 5 bases for V and 3 bases for J; bases not matched to a gene: 6. The CDR3 consists of 14 residues. CDR3 coding DNA: TGTGCCAGCAGTCCACAGGGGGTGTACTACGAGCAGTACTTC. As protein: CASSPQGVYYEQYF. The full variable domain, in which reference TRBV2 and TRBJ2-7 provide the parts outside the CDR3, is EPEVTQTPSHQVTQMGQEVILRCVPISNHLYFYWYRQILGQKVEFLVSFYNNEISEKSEIFDDQFSVERPDGSNFTLKIRSTKLEDSAMYFCASSPQGVYYEQYFGPGTRLTVT.

This clonotype was counted ten times or more. The CDR3 region has the DNA TGTGCCAGCTCGACAGGGATAAACACTGAAGCTTTCTTT. This codes for CASSTGINTEAFF. The chain combines TRBV6-1 with TRBJ1-1; 7 positions match TRBD1. With 8 bases clipped from V and 2 bases from J, the junction kept 5 bases outside the gene matches. Germline CDR1 reads MNHNS; CDR2 reads SASEGT. The CDR3 has 13 residues.

Only a few counts were recorded for this clonotype. This sequence joins TRBV13 and TRBJ2-3, with 8 bases aligning to TRBD2. The V gene end was trimmed by 5 bases and the J gene end by 0 bases; junction bases not matched to a gene: 4. Germline lookup yields CDR1 PRHDT and CDR2 FYEKMQ (reference sequence). The CDR3 has 15 amino acids. The DNA of the CDR3 is TGTGCCAGCAGCCCGGGGGGGCGGAGCACAGATACGCAGTATTTT. Residues: CASSPGGRSTDTQYF. Combining the CDR3 with reference TRBV13 and TRBJ2-3 gives the whole variable domain AAGVIQSPRHLIKEKRETATLKCYPIPRHDTVYWYQQGPGQDPQFLISFYEKMQSDKGSIPDRFSAQQFSDYHSELNMSSLELGDSALYFCASSPGGRSTDTQYFGPGTRLTVL.

CDR3 DNA sequence: TGCGCCAGCAGCCCGCTTTTGTCAGCCCACGAGCAGTACTTC. Amino acid sequence: CASSPLLSAHEQYF. This chain uses TRBV5-1 with TRBJ2-7; D is ambiguous. CDR3 length: 14 amino acids. V was trimmed by 4 bases and J by 5 bases, leaving 16 bases between them. CDR1 and CDR2 (germline): SGHRS, YFSETQ.

The rearrangement joins TRBV12-3 or TRBV12-4 to TRBJ2-7, with TRBD1 matching 7 bases. The CDR3 is 13 residues long. V trimming: 6 bases; J trimming: 3 bases; junction bases outside the gene matches: 5. The CDR3 DNA reads TGTGCCAGCAGCCGAGGACAGGACTACGAGCAGTACTTC. It codes for CASSRGQDYEQYF.

Ten or more counts support this clonotype. At one of its ends the junction is not consistent with the germline gene, which may arise from a read error. This chain links TRBV18 with TRBJ1-1; no firm D call. In germline, CDR1 is KGHSH, CDR2 LQKENI. This CDR3 region has 13 residues. The CDR3 is CASSPLRSTEAFF. The CDR3 region has the DNA TGTGCCAGCTCGCCACTACGATCCACTGAAGCTTTCTTT.

The V gene is TRBV7-9, the J gene TRBJ2-7; 10 bases are shared with TRBD1. The CDR3 totals 14 residues. Germline CDR1 and CDR2: SEHNR and FQNEAQ (reference sequence). V lost 5 bases, J lost 7 bases, and 8 bases stayed unmatched. CDR3 nucleotides: TGTGCCAGCAGCGGCGGGACAGGGGTCTCAGAGCAGTACTTC. It encodes CASSGGTGVSEQYF.

This clonotype came up a few times. V is TRBV30 and J is TRBJ1-4; D possibly corresponds to TRBD1 (6 bases). Trimming shortened V by 3 bases and J by 5 bases, and 10 bases separated the two germline ends. Germline values: CDR1 GTSNPN, CDR2 SVGIG (reference sequence). This CDR3 contains 13 residues. CDR3: CAWRGRGNEKLFF. The CDR3 DNA reads TGTGCCTGGAGAGGCAGGGGAAATGAAAAACTGTTTTTT.

This clonotype was picked up many times. V usage is TRBV6-6 and J usage is TRBJ1-4; D might be TRBD1 (6 bases). Trimming pared 1 base from V and 4 bases from J, leaving 7 bases between. Germline-derived CDR1 and CDR2 are MNHNY and SVGAGI (reference sequence). The CDR3 contains 14 residues. The DNA for the CDR3 is TGTGCCAGCAGTTACTTACAGGGTAATGAAAAACTGTTTTTT. It is translated as CASSYLQGNEKLFF.

CDR3 loop: CSAWTENNYGYTF. The CDR3 region has the DNA TGCAGTGCTTGGACAGAGAATAACTATGGCTACACCTTC. The chain couples TRBV20-1 to TRBJ1-2; tentatively, D is TRBD1 (6 bases). V was shortened by 5 bases and J by 1 base, with 11 bases between the two germline ends. Germline CDR1 DFQATT, CDR2 SNEGSKA (reference sequence). The CDR3 length is 13 residues.

This clonotype came up many times. V gene TRBV3-1 combines with J gene TRBJ2-3, with TRBD2 matching 10 bases. This CDR3 spans 17 amino acids. V lost 1 base, J lost 6 bases, and 10 bases stayed unmatched. CDR1 is LGHDT, CDR2 YNNKEL, per germline (reference sequence). In DNA form, the CDR3 reads TGTGCCAGCAGCCAAGCCCCGTACGCTAGCGGGGGCGATACGCAGTATTTT. It specifies CASSQAPYASGGDTQYF.

There are many counts of this clonotype. The gene calls are TRBV29-1 and TRBJ2-5; weak D call: TRBD2 (7 bases). Trimming removed 7 bases from V and 4 bases from J, with 16 bases in between. The V gene's germline CDR1 is SQVTM and CDR2 ANQGSEA. The CDR3 runs to 13 residues. DNA for the CDR3: TGCAGCGGTCGACGGGGGGCTGGAGAGACCCAGTACTTC. Residues: CSGRRGAGETQYF.

In its sample, this clonotype was seen a few times. The V and J genes are TRBV9 and TRBJ1-1, with 7 bases lining up with TRBD1. The CDR3 has 14 residues. CDR1 is SGDLS and CDR2 is YYNGEE in the germline V gene. The junction had 5 bases not matched to a gene; V was cut back by 0 bases and J by 6 bases. CDR3 sequence: CASSVGDREAEAFF. The CDR3 bases are TGTGCCAGCAGCGTAGGTGACAGGGAGGCTGAAGCTTTCTTT.

The chain links TRBV6-1 to TRBJ2-3; D remains ambiguous. The V end was cut by 6 bases, the J end by 1 base, with 8 bases between. Germline values: CDR1 MNHNS, CDR2 SASEGT. The CDR3 consists of 13 residues. The CDR3 sequence: CASSAPRTDTQYF. The CDR3 DNA sequence: TGTGCCAGCAGCGCACCCCGCACAGATACGCAGTATTTT.

In this sample, this clonotype turned up many times. The chain is built from TRBV6-2 or TRBV6-3 and TRBJ2-3; D remains unclear. Trimming pared 6 bases from V and 1 base from J, leaving 17 bases between. The CDR3 is made up of 16 amino acids. The V gene's germline CDR1 is MNHEY and CDR2 SVGEGT. This chain's CDR3 is CASSSLAVFGTDTQYF. As DNA, the CDR3 is TGTGCCAGCAGCTCCCTTGCGGTATTTGGCACAGATACGCAGTATTTT.